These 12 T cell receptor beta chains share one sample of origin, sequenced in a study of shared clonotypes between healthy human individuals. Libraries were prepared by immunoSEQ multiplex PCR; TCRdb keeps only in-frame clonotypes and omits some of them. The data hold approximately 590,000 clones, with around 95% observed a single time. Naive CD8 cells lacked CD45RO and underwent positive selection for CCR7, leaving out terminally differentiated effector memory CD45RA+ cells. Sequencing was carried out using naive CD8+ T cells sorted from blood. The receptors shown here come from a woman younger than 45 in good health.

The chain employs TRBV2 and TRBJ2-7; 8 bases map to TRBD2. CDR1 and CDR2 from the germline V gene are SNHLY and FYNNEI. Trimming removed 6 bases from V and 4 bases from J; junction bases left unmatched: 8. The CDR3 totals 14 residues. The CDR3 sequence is CASRRAGEVYEQYF. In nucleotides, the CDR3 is TGTGCCAGCAGACGAGCGGGAGAGGTTTACGAGCAGTACTTC.

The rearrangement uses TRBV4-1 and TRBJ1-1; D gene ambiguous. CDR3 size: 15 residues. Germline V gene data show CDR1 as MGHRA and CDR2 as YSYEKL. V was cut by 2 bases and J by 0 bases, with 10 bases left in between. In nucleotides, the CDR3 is TGCGCCAGCAGCCAACCGGGGATGATGAACACTGAAGCTTTCTTT. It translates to CASSQPGMMNTEAFF.

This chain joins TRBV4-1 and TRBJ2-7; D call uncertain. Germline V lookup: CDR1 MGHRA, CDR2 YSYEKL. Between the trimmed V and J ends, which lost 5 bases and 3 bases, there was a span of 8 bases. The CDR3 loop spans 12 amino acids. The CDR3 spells CASSSGGYEQYF. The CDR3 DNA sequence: TGCGCCAGCAGCTCGGGTGGCTACGAGCAGTACTTC.

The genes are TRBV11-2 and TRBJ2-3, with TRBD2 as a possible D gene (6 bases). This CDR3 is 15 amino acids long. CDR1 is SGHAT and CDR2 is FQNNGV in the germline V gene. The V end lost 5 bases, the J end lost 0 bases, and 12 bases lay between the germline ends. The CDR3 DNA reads TGTGCCAGCAGCGCAACCGGGACTAGCACAGATACGCAGTATTTT. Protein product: CASSATGTSTDTQYF.

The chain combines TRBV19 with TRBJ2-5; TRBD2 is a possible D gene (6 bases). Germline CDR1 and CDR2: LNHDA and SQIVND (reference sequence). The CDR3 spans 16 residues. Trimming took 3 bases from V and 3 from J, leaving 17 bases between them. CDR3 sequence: CASSMERVGLEETQYF. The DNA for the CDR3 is TGTGCCAGTAGTATGGAGCGGGTAGGGTTGGAAGAGACCCAGTACTTC.

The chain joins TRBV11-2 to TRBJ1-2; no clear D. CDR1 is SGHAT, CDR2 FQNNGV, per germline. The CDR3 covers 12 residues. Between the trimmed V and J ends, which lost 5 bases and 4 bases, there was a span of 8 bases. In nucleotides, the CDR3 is TGTGCCAGCAGCCCGACGGCCTATGGCTACACCTTC. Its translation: CASSPTAYGYTF.

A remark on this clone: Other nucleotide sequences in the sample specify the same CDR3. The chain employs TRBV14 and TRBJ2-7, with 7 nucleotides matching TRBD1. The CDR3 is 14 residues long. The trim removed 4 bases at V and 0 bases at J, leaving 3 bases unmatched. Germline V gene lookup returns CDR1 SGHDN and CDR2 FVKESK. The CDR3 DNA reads TGTGCCAGCAGCCCTCGGGACAGCTCCTACGAGCAGTACTTC. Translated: CASSPRDSSYEQYF.

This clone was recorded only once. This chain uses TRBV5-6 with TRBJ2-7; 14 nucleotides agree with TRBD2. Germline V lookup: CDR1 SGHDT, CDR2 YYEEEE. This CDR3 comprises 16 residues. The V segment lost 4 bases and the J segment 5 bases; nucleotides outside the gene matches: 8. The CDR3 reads CASSTGLAGDINEQYF. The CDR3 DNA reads TGTGCCAGCAGCACGGGACTAGCGGGAGATATTAACGAGCAGTACTTC.

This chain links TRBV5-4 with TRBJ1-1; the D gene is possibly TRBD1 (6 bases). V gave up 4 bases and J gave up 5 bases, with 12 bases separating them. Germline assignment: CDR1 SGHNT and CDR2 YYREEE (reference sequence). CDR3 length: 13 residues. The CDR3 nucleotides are TGTGCCAGCAGCCAAGAACAGGGAACTGAAGCTTTCTTT. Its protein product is CASSQEQGTEAFF.

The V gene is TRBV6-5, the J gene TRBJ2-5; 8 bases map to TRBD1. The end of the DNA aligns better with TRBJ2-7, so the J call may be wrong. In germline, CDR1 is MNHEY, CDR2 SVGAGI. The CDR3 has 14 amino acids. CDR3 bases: TGTGCCAGCAAGCAGACAGGGGATACCTACGAGCAGTACTTC. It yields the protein CASKQTGDTYEQYF.

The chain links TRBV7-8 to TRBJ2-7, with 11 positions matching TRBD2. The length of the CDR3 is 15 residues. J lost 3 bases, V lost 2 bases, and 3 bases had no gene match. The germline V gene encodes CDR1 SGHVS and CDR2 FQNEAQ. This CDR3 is CASSLTSGRRYEQYF. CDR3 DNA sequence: TGTGCCAGCAGCTTAACTAGCGGGAGACGCTACGAGCAGTACTTC.

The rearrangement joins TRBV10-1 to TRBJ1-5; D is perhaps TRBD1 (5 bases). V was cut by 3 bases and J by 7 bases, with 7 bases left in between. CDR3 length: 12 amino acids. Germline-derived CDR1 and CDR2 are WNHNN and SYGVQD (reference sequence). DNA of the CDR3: TGCGCCAGCAGTGACGGGGACCAGCCCCAGCATTTT. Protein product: CASSDGDQPQHF.